The clone carrying this T cell receptor (beta chain) is a singleton in its sample. TCRdb's copy holds only in-frame clones and misses some; the assay was immunoSEQ multiplex PCR. The table lists 400,000 to 450,000 clones, 80% to 95% of them singletons. The record originates from a study of Ad26.COV2.S vaccination and SARS-CoV-2 variants. The V gene end was trimmed by 1 base and the J gene end by 9 bases; junction bases not matched to a gene: 7. Germline-derived CDR1 and CDR2 are SGHVS and FQNEAQ. The CDR3 consists of 16 residues. Treatment reported: some 20 received Ad26.COV2.S at low or high dose, single or two shots; 5 received placebo; per-sample allocation not given. Vaccine and placebo recipients were sampled on day 63 after the first injection.

The chain combines TRBV7-8 with TRBJ2-1; TRBD2 aligns across 12 bases. This receptor was taken from a person between 18 and 60 years old who received the Ad26.COV2.S COVID-19 vaccine or a placebo. Sequences were derived from peripheral blood, sampled in a trial of Ad26.COV2.S vaccine versus placebo. Here the CDR3 DNA reads TGTGCCAGCAGCTTAGTGTGGACTAGCGGGATTAGTGAGCAGTTCTTC. Translating gives CASSLVWTSGISEQFF.